Listed below are T cell receptor beta chains from one sample, sequenced in a study of T cells after yellow fever vaccination. TCRdb re-called the 5' RACE reads with MiXCR, one entry per CDR3 protein. Here the sample spans hundreds of thousands of distinct CDR3 sequences, 15% to 20% being singletons. The specimen was PBMCs, collected 15 days after the yellow fever booster vaccination. Every receptor here comes from a man aged 25 to 40 who received the YFV17D yellow fever vaccine. The CDR3 runs from the conserved cysteine through the conserved F or W. Size values are once, few and many counts, or a class for expanded clones, and some rows have none.

abundance: NA
v_gene: TRBV24-1
CDR3aa: CATSDRGTSGPPQRETQYF

abundance: few
v_gene: TRBV29-1
CDR3aa: CSVLGQGGSYEQYF

abundance: NA
v_gene: TRBV19
CDR3aa: CASTIVGPRRNTEAFF

abundance: NA
v_gene: TRBV4-3
CDR3aa: CASSQARTSGNTIYF

abundance: NA
v_gene: TRBV7-9
CDR3aa: CASSQSKDRKGIDGYTF

abundance: NA
v_gene: TRBV29-1
CDR3aa: CSVHRDTQYF

abundance: NA
v_gene: TRBV30
CDR3aa: CAWSGAAIRYTF

abundance: few
v_gene: TRBV7-6
CDR3aa: CASSAGQGQPQHF

abundance: few
v_gene: TRBV20-1
CDR3aa: CSATRTAKETQYF

abundance: NA
v_gene: TRBV6-1
CDR3aa: CASSTLGPYNEQFF

abundance: NA
v_gene: TRBV10-3
CDR3aa: CAISGGGGSSYEQYF

abundance: NA
v_gene: TRBV12-3/TRBV12-4
CDR3aa: CASSPREGNTGELFF

abundance: few
v_gene: TRBV11-2
CDR3aa: CASSLEQGVLRNQPQHF

abundance: NA
v_gene: TRBV20-1
CDR3aa: CSASASGWDSTQYF

abundance: NA
v_gene: TRBV20-1
CDR3aa: CSATALRLAYYEQYF

abundance: NA
v_gene: TRBV29-1
CDR3aa: CSVERSGSDETQYF

abundance: few
v_gene: TRBV24-1
CDR3aa: CATSDSGTGGKETQYF

abundance: few
v_gene: TRBV20-1
CDR3aa: CSASRDRGDEQYF

abundance: few
v_gene: TRBV20-1
CDR3aa: CSAPEAGGPYNEQFF

abundance: few
v_gene: TRBV20-1
CDR3aa: CSARDQRSSYNSPLHF

abundance: few
v_gene: TRBV5-1
CDR3aa: CASSLVGTGLTASYEQYF

abundance: NA
v_gene: TRBV5-4
CDR3aa: CASSHLRETYNEQFF

abundance: NA
v_gene: TRBV24-1
CDR3aa: CATSDLTRETQYF

abundance: few
v_gene: TRBV12-3/TRBV12-4
CDR3aa: CASRAKQTSTDTQYF

abundance: few
v_gene: TRBV5-1
CDR3aa: CASSDRTGGMAEAFF

abundance: few
v_gene: TRBV27
CDR3aa: CASSQAGSYNEQFF

abundance: many
v_gene: TRBV7-9
CDR3aa: CASTTPGGGSSYEQYF

abundance: few
v_gene: TRBV15
CDR3aa: CATSYSRDYNEQFF

abundance: few
v_gene: TRBV28
CDR3aa: CASRVPTAGGRSGELFF

abundance: few
v_gene: TRBV9
CDR3aa: CASSASTGTDSYEQYF

abundance: NA
v_gene: TRBV29-1
CDR3aa: CSVRSGETQYF

abundance: NA
v_gene: TRBV4-2
CDR3aa: CASSQAGNEQFF

abundance: few
v_gene: TRBV6-5
CDR3aa: CASSYSRRLTGGEQYF

abundance: NA
v_gene: TRBV15
CDR3aa: CATSRRDAERAFF

abundance: few
v_gene: TRBV7-8
CDR3aa: CASSRTGVSYGYTF

abundance: many
v_gene: TRBV19
CDR3aa: CASTGRYTEAFF

abundance: few
v_gene: TRBV12-3/TRBV12-4
CDR3aa: CASSPLPGDEQYF

abundance: NA
v_gene: TRBV20-1
CDR3aa: CSARDDAGGSSYNEQFF

abundance: NA
v_gene: TRBV10-2
CDR3aa: CATQGGTYNEQFF

abundance: NA
v_gene: TRBV3-1
CDR3aa: CASIQEGSYNEQFF

abundance: NA
v_gene: TRBV12-3/TRBV12-4
CDR3aa: CASSLSRQGNTGELFF

abundance: few
v_gene: TRBV6-4
CDR3aa: CASSDSSGISNEQFF

abundance: NA
v_gene: TRBV12-3/TRBV12-4
CDR3aa: CASRLYGTGGNTEAFF

abundance: NA
v_gene: TRBV6-4
CDR3aa: CASMPSGASSYNEQFF

abundance: few
v_gene: TRBV20-1
CDR3aa: CSARSPGGPRGNEQFF

abundance: NA
v_gene: TRBV27
CDR3aa: CASSPFSGRTNEQFF

abundance: NA
v_gene: TRBV12-3/TRBV12-4
CDR3aa: CASTPVGQGFFTEAFF

abundance: NA
v_gene: TRBV12-3/TRBV12-4
CDR3aa: CASTWVGARGTGELLF

abundance: few
v_gene: TRBV12-3/TRBV12-4
CDR3aa: CASSWGLAGNTGELFF

abundance: few
v_gene: TRBV6-1
CDR3aa: CASSDPGLAGTYEQYF

abundance: few
v_gene: TRBV7-7
CDR3aa: CASSPGTRTGELFF

abundance: NA
v_gene: TRBV27
CDR3aa: CASSQKPGWAKNIQYF

abundance: few
v_gene: TRBV29-1
CDR3aa: CSVGTAYQETQYF

abundance: NA
v_gene: TRBV12-5
CDR3aa: CASSWLSGNTIYF